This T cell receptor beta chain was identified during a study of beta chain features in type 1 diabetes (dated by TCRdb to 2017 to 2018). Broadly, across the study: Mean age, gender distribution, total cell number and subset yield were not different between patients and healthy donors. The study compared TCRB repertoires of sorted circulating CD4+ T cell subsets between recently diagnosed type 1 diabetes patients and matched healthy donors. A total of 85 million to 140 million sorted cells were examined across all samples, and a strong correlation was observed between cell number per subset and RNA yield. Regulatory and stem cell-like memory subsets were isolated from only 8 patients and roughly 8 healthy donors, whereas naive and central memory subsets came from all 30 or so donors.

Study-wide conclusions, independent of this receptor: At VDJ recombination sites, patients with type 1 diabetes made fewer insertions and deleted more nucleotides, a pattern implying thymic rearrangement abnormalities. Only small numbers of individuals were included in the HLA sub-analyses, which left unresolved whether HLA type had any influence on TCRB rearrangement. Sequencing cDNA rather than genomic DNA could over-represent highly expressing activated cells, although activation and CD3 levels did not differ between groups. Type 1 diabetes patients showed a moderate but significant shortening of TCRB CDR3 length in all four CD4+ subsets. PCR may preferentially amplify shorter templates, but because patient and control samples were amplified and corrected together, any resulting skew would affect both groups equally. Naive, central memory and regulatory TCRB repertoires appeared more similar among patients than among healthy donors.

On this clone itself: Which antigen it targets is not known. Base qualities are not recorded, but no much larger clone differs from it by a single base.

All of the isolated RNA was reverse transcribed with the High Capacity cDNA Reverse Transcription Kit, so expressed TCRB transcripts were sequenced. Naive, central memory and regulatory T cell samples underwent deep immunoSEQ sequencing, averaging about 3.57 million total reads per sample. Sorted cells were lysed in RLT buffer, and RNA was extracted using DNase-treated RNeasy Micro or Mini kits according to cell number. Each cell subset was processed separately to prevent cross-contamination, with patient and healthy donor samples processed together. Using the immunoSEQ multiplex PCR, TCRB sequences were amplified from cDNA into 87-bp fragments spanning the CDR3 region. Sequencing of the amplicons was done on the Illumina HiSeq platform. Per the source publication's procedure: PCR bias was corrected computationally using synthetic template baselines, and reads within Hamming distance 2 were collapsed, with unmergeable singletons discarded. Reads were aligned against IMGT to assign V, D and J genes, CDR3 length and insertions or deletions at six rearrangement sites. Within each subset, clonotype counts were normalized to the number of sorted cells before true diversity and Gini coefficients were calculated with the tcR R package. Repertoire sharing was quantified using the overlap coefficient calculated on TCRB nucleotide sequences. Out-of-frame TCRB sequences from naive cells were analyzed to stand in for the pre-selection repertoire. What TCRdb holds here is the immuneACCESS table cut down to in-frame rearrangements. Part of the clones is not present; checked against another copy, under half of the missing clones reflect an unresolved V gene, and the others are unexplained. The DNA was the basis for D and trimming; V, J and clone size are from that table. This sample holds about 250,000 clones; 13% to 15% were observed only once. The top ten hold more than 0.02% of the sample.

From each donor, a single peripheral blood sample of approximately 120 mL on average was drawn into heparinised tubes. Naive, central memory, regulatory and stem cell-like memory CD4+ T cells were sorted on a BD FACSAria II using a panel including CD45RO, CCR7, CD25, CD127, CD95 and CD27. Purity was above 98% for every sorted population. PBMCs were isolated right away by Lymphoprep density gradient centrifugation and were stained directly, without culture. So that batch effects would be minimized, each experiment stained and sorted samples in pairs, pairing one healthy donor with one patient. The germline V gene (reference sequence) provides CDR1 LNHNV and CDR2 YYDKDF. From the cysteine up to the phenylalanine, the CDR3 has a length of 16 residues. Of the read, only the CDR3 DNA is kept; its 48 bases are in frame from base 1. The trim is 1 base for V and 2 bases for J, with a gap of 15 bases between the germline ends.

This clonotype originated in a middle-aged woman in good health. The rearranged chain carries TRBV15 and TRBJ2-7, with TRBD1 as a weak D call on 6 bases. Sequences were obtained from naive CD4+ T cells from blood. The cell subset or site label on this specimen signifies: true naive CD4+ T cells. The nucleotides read TGTGCCACCAGCAGAGCCCTTATGGGGGCCCCCTACGAGCAGTACTTC. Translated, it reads CATSRALMGAPYEQYF.